The 32 T cell receptor beta chains below were found in one sample sequenced in a study of T-cell memory formation after mild COVID-19. TCRdb reanalysed the 5' RACE reads using MiXCR and keeps one entry per CDR3 protein. Of 200,000 to 250,000 distinct CDR3 sequences listed, 9.5% are singletons. Sequencing was carried out using PBMCs or a T cell subset sorted from them (not recorded which). The origin of the receptors is a man between 18 and 29 years old who had mild COVID-19 (a few samples of this study predate the infection). Cell type and time point are not known.

V usage is TRBV21-1 and J usage is TRBJ2-7. TRBV21-1 constitutes a pseudogene. CDR3 length: 15 residues. The CDR3 is CASSKAPSTHYEQYV. CDR3 nucleotide sequence: TGTGCCAGCAGCAAAGCGCCTTCCACTCACTACGAGCAGTACGTC.

The chain couples TRBV11-2 to TRBJ2-1; 8 bases agree with TRBD2. From germline, CDR1 is SGHAT and CDR2 FQNNGV. This CDR3 spans 14 amino acids. V dropped 3 bases and J dropped 7; count of bases not matched to a gene: 5. DNA for the CDR3: TGTGCCAGCAGCTTTTACGGGGGGGGTAATGAGCAGTTCTTC. It yields the protein CASSFYGGGNEQFF.

The chain couples TRBV5-1 to TRBJ1-1; TRBD1 is a possible D gene (5 bases). Between the trimmed V and J ends, which lost 5 bases and 1 base, there was a span of 9 bases. The CDR3 sequence is 13 residues long. Looked up from germline, CDR1 is SGHRS and CDR2 is YFSETQ. CDR3 sequence reads: CASRVQGNTEAFF. The CDR3 nucleotides are TGCGCCAGCAGAGTCCAGGGGAACACTGAAGCTTTCTTT. Full variable domain (remainder filled in from reference TRBV5-1 and TRBJ1-1): KAGVTQTPRYLIKTRGQQVTLSCSPISGHRSVSWYQQTPGQGLQFLFEYFSETQRNKGNFPGRFSGRQFSNSRSEMNVSTLELGDSALYLCASRVQGNTEAFFGQGTRLTVV.

The V call is TRBV7-3, the J call TRBJ1-1, with TRBD1 identical over 8 bases. Trimming cost V 2 bases and J 1 base; bases outside gene matches: 15. CDR3 length: 19 residues. Looked up from germline, CDR1 is SGHTA and CDR2 is FQGTGA. In DNA, the CDR3 is TGTGCCAGCAGCTTAGGGAGTCCCAGGGGGCGGATGGCGAACACTGAAGCTTTCTTT. This codes for CASSLGSPRGRMANTEAFF.

The chain links TRBV5-4 to TRBJ2-1; D remains unclear. Trimming took 2 bases from V and 0 from J, leaving 9 bases between them. The CDR3 has 15 amino acids. CDR1 is SGHNT and CDR2 is YYREEE in the germline V gene (reference sequence). CDR3 sequence: CASSLGPNSYNEQFF. As DNA, the CDR3 is TGTGCCAGCAGCTTAGGGCCTAACTCCTACAATGAGCAGTTCTTC.

The CDR3 reads CSVGGRGEKLFF. The CDR3 nucleotides are TGCAGCGTTGGGGGAAGGGGTGAAAAACTGTTTTTT. The V gene is TRBV29-1, the J gene TRBJ1-4, with D possibly matching TRBD1 (5 bases). The germline gives CDR1 SQVTM, CDR2 ANQGSEA. V dropped 4 bases and J dropped 7 bases, with 10 bases sitting between them. The CDR3 runs 12 residues.

V is TRBV27 and J is TRBJ2-3; maybe TRBD2 (5 bases). The CDR3 sequence is 14 residues long. Trimming took off 2 bases at V and 2 bases at J, with 8 bases between the two ends. Germline V gene sequence: CDR1 MNHEY, CDR2 SMNVEV (reference sequence). The DNA of the CDR3 is TGTGCCAGCAGTTTAAGGACTTACACAGATACGCAGTATTTT. It codes for CASSLRTYTDTQYF.

This clonotype appeared a few times. The chain uses TRBV7-8 and TRBJ1-1; maybe TRBD1 (5 bases). The length of the CDR3 is 13 residues. The V end was cut by 5 bases, the J end by 0 bases, with 7 bases between. Germline loops: CDR1 SGHVS, CDR2 FQNEAQ. As DNA, the CDR3 is TGTGCCAGCAGCACCAGGGTGAACACTGAAGCTTTCTTT. Its translation: CASSTRVNTEAFF.

This clonotype was counted at least ten times. V gene TRBV7-8 combines with J gene TRBJ1-1; a weak D match, TRBD1 (6 bases). Trimming took 5 bases from V and 8 from J, leaving 15 bases between them. The CDR3 has 13 amino acids. Germline assignment: CDR1 SGHVS and CDR2 FQNEAQ. The DNA for the CDR3 is TGTGCCAGCAGCCCGTTCCCCGGACAGGAAGCTTTCTTT. Amino acid sequence: CASSPFPGQEAFF.

This clonotype turned up a few times. V and J are TRBV5-1 and TRBJ1-5, with D uncertain. Germline CDR1 and CDR2: SGHRS and YFSETQ. The V and J ends lost 4 bases and 4 bases respectively, with 15 bases between them. This CDR3 has 15 amino acids. For the CDR3, the DNA is TGCGCCAGCAGCCTAGGGCCCGGAGGTAATCAGCCCCAGCATTTT. Translated, it gives CASSLGPGGNQPQHF.

This clonotype was observed a handful of times. The chain has TRBV2 and TRBJ2-7; 8 positions agree with TRBD1. This CDR3 is built from 15 residues. The J segment lost 3 bases and the V segment lost 0 bases, leaving 4 bases of the junction unmatched. The germline V gene encodes CDR1 SNHLY and CDR2 FYNNEI. CDR3 in DNA: TGTGCCAGCAGTGAAGCGGGTACAGGGGGCTACGAGCAGTACGTC. As protein: CASSEAGTGGYEQYV.

This chain links TRBV3-1 with TRBJ2-7, with 8 positions matching TRBD1. CDR1 is LGHDT, CDR2 YNNKEL, per germline (reference sequence). CDR3 length: 14 amino acids. V lost 4 bases and J lost 2; bases outside the gene matches: 4. The CDR3 reads CASSPRTGTYEQYF. The CDR3 coding sequence is TGTGCCAGCAGCCCACGGACAGGGACCTACGAGCAGTACTTC.

This clonotype has only a few counts. This chain joins TRBV4-1 and TRBJ1-2; 9 positions match TRBD1. V was clipped by 1 base and J by 7 bases; unmatched bases: 10. The germline CDR1 and CDR2 sequences are MGHRA and YSYEKL. This CDR3 has 16 amino acids. As DNA, the CDR3 is TGCGCCAGCAGCCAAGTTTTCGAGGACAGGGGAAGTGGCTACACCTTC. Amino acid sequence: CASSQVFEDRGSGYTF.

This chain connects TRBV10-3 to TRBJ2-3, with D possibly being TRBD2 (6 bases). V was shortened by 0 bases and J by 0 bases, with 16 bases between the two germline ends. The CDR3 is 18 residues long. CDR1 ENHRY and CDR2 SYGVKD come from the germline V gene. The CDR3 is CAISESVQLALSTDTQYF. The CDR3, as DNA: TGTGCCATCAGTGAGTCGGTTCAACTAGCACTTAGCACAGATACGCAGTATTTT.

The chain recombines TRBV27 with TRBJ2-5; D might be TRBD2 (6 bases). V lost 3 bases and J lost 1, with 9 bases in between. Germline loops: CDR1 MNHEY, CDR2 SMNVEV (reference sequence). This CDR3 has 14 residues. The CDR3 protein is CASSFWGGQETQYF. For the CDR3, the DNA is TGTGCCAGCAGTTTTTGGGGAGGCCAAGAGACCCAGTACTTC.

This clonotype was picked up many times. The chain carries TRBV4-3 and TRBJ2-5; either TRBD1 or TRBD2 may supply D (6 bases each). Germline V gene sequence: CDR1 LGHNA, CDR2 YSLEER. The CDR3 is made up of 15 amino acids. V lost 4 bases and J 4 bases, leaving 16 bases between the germline ends. The CDR3 DNA sequence: TGCGCCAGCAGCCGATCCGGGGGCAAGGGAGAGACCCAGTACTTC. This gives the protein CASSRSGGKGETQYF.

Only a few counts were recorded for this clonotype. This sequence joins TRBV5-6 and TRBJ2-3, with D hard to call. V lost 0 bases to trimming and J lost 4 bases, with 6 bases between them. There are 13 residues in the CDR3. Germline CDR1 reads SGHDT; CDR2 reads YYEEEE. The CDR3 DNA sequence: TGTGCCAGCAGCTTGGCCAATTCAGATACGCAGTATTTT. Amino acids: CASSLANSDTQYF.

This clonotype has only a few counts. The chain carries TRBV12-3 or TRBV12-4 and TRBJ1-5, with D perhaps matching TRBD1 (5 bases). V lost 6 bases, J lost 1 base, and 7 bases lay in between. The CDR3 is 13 residues long. The DNA for the CDR3 is TGTGCCAGCAGGGAGGGGAGCAATCAGCCCCAGCATTTT. Protein sequence: CASREGSNQPQHF.

This clonotype was recorded a few times. This sequence joins TRBV7-9 and TRBJ2-1, with unresolved D. This CDR3 has 13 residues. Trimming stripped 1 base from V and 6 bases from J, with 7 bases between. From germline, CDR1 is SEHNR and CDR2 FQNEAQ (reference sequence). CDR3: CASSLEGSNEQFF. CDR3 coding DNA: TGTGCCAGCAGCTTAGAGGGTTCCAATGAGCAGTTCTTC.

This clonotype was found a few times. This sequence joins TRBV2 and TRBJ2-3; tentatively, D is TRBD1 (5 bases). Trimming cost V 11 bases and J 9 bases, with 21 bases left between them. The CDR3 loop spans 13 amino acids. Germline V lookup: CDR1 SNHLY, CDR2 FYNNEI. The CDR3 sequence is CALGATLGVTQYF. As DNA, the CDR3 is TGTGCCCTTGGGGCTACTCTTGGCGTGACGCAGTATTTT.

Only a few counts were recorded for this clonotype. V and J are TRBV29-1 and TRBJ1-1, with D hard to call. Per the germline V gene, CDR1 is SQVTM and CDR2 is ANQGSEA. The V end lost 3 bases, the J end lost 2 bases, and 13 bases lay between the germline ends. The CDR3 totals 14 residues. The CDR3 here is CSVERGGVNTEAFF. The CDR3 DNA reads TGCAGCGTTGAGCGTGGCGGAGTAAACACTGAAGCTTTCTTT.

In this sample, this clonotype turned up a few times. The genes are TRBV28 and TRBJ2-2; no clear D gene. The CDR3 runs to 14 residues. The V end was cut by 7 bases, the J end by 4 bases, with 13 bases between. The germline CDR1 and CDR2 sequences are MDHEN and SYDVKM. This chain's CDR3 is CASNSQESTGELFF. The CDR3 bases are TGTGCCAGCAATAGCCAGGAGAGCACCGGGGAGCTGTTTTTT.

The chain employs TRBV27 and TRBJ2-6; tentatively, D is TRBD1 (7 bases). Trimming left V 6 bases short and J 0 bases short, with 12 bases between. The CDR3 has 16 residues. Germline values: CDR1 MNHEY, CDR2 SMNVEV (reference sequence). The CDR3 nucleotides read TGTGCCAGCAGCCGCGGGACAGACTCTGGGGCCAACGTCCTGACTTTC. It translates to CASSRGTDSGANVLTF.

The chain uses TRBV2 and TRBJ2-2; no clear D gene. The CDR3 extends over 13 amino acids. In germline, CDR1 is SNHLY, CDR2 FYNNEI. V lost 10 bases, J lost 4 bases, and 13 bases lay in between. The CDR3 coding sequence is TGTGCCACCGGGCTCAGAGTCACCGGGGAGCTGTTTTTT. This encodes CATGLRVTGELFF. The full variable domain, its missing parts supplied by reference TRBV2 and TRBJ2-2, is EPEVTQTPSHQVTQMGQEVILRCVPISNHLYFYWYRQILGQKVEFLVSFYNNEISEKSEIFDDQFSVERPDGSNFTLKIRSTKLEDSAMYFCATGLRVTGELFFGEGSRLTVL.

This chain connects TRBV7-9 to TRBJ2-2, with TRBD1 matching 9 bases. This CDR3 has 14 residues. V lost 5 bases to trimming and J lost 9 bases; unmatched junction nucleotides: 7. CDR1 is SEHNR, CDR2 FQNEAQ, per germline (reference sequence). The CDR3 spells CASSHGQGTRELFF. CDR3 sequence (DNA): TGTGCCAGCAGCCACGGACAGGGGACTCGGGAGCTGTTTTTT. The whole variable domain, filled in from reference TRBV7-9 and TRBJ2-2, reads DTGVSQNPRHKITKRGQNVTFRCDPISEHNRLYWYRQTLGQGPEFLTYFQNEAQLEKSRLLSDRFSAERPKGSFSTLEIQRTEQGDSAMYLCASSHGQGTRELFFGEGSRLTVL.

This clonotype was counted many times. V usage is TRBV4-1 and J usage is TRBJ1-2; 8 bases line up with TRBD1. The length of the CDR3 is 14 residues. The germline gives CDR1 MGHRA, CDR2 YSYEKL. V lost 4 bases to trimming and J lost 6 bases; unmatched junction nucleotides: 7. The CDR3 reads CASSRQGAGDGYTF. The CDR3 coding sequence is TGCGCCAGCAGCCGCCAGGGGGCAGGGGATGGCTACACCTTC.

This clonotype has more than one count but fewer than ten. The chain carries TRBV2 and TRBJ1-1, with D tentatively TRBD1 (6 bases). The CDR3 extends over 15 amino acids. The germline V and J ends were trimmed by 6 bases and 6 bases, with 20 bases remaining between them. Germline-derived CDR1 and CDR2 are SNHLY and FYNNEI. CDR3 region: CASSQSLGADPEAFF. The CDR3, as DNA: TGTGCCAGCAGCCAATCCCTGGGGGCTGACCCTGAAGCTTTCTTT.

This clonotype was counted a few times. The genes are TRBV5-1 and TRBJ2-7; 10 bases map to TRBD1. The CDR3 sequence is 14 residues long. Germline lookup yields CDR1 SGHRS and CDR2 YFSETQ. The V and J ends lost 0 bases and 5 bases, in that order; junction bases with no gene match: 2. CDR3 residues: CASSLGQGADEQYV. In DNA form, the CDR3 reads TGCGCCAGCAGCTTGGGACAGGGGGCAGACGAGCAGTACGTC.

This clonotype has just a few counts. The chain is built from TRBV7-2 and TRBJ1-2; D possibly corresponds to TRBD1 (5 bases). V was pared by 1 base and J by 7 bases, with 13 bases between. CDR1 is SGHTA, CDR2 FQGNSA, per germline. This CDR3 region has 14 residues. The CDR3, as DNA: TGTGCCAGCAGCTTAGAACGGCAGGGAGGTGGCTACACCTTC. It yields the protein CASSLERQGGGYTF.

The chain joins TRBV30 to TRBJ2-1; D might be TRBD2 (6 bases). The V and J ends lost 3 bases and 7 bases respectively, with 16 bases between them. The CDR3 is 14 residues long. Germline CDR1 is GTSNPN and CDR2 is SVGIG (reference sequence). In DNA form, the CDR3 reads TGTGCCTGGAGCCCCTGGGAGGCGAGGAATGAGCAGTTCTTC. As protein: CAWSPWEARNEQFF.

CDR3 region: CASSYSGERGAFF. CDR3 DNA: TGTGCCAGCAGTTACTCAGGGGAAAGGGGAGCTTTCTTT. The chain recombines TRBV6-6 with TRBJ1-1; TRBD1 might be the D (5 bases). The CDR3 contains 13 residues. V lost 0 bases and J 10 bases, leaving 12 bases between the germline ends. Germline assignment: CDR1 MNHNY and CDR2 SVGAGI (reference sequence).

This clonotype was counted at least ten times. The V and J genes are TRBV7-2 and TRBJ2-3; tentative D call: TRBD2 (5 bases). Germline loops: CDR1 SGHTA, CDR2 FQGNSA. This CDR3 spans 15 amino acids. V was shortened by 5 bases and J by 0 bases, with 12 bases between the two germline ends. This chain's CDR3 is CASSQAAASTDTQYF. CDR3 in DNA: TGTGCCAGCAGCCAAGCGGCAGCTAGCACAGATACGCAGTATTTT.